Listed below are T cell receptor beta chains from one sample, sequenced in a study of cytomegalovirus exposure and HLA in healthy donors. Sequencing used immunoSEQ multiplex PCR; TCRdb keeps in-frame clones, though not all of them. This table holds 200,000 to 250,000 clones, about 70% found once. Sequences were obtained from PBMCs. The receptors were sampled from a woman younger than 45 in good health and CMV-seronegative. CDR3s include the opening cysteine and the closing phenylalanine or tryptophan. D genes are given only for firm matches. Size is omitted from some rows. Given values are once, few, many or a class for expanded clones.

length: 13; J: TRBJ1-2; size: once; D: .; V: TRBV19; CDR3: CASSIGGGPEYTF; DNA: TGTGCCAGTAGTATCGGGGGGGGTCCCGAGTACACCTTC
length: 15; J: TRBJ2-2; size: .; D: TRBD1; V: TRBV18; CDR3: CASSGQAGSTGELFF; DNA: TGTGCCAGCTCCGGACAGGCAGGATCGACCGGGGAGCTGTTTTTT
length: 15; J: TRBJ1-4; size: .; D: TRBD1; V: TRBV2; CDR3: CASSPRDRANEKLFF; DNA: TGTGCCAGCAGTCCCCGGGACAGGGCTAATGAAAAACTGTTTTTT
length: 17; J: TRBJ2-7; size: .; D: .; V: TRBV7-9; CDR3: CSSSLVSVRGSSYEQYF; DNA: TGTTCCAGCAGCTTAGTCAGTGTGAGGGGGAGCTCCTACGAGCAGTACTTC
length: 17; J: TRBJ2-2; size: .; D: TRBD2; V: TRBV18; CDR3: CASSQGLAGEATGELFF; DNA: TGTGCCAGCTCACAAGGACTAGCGGGGGAAGCTACCGGGGAGCTGTTTTTT
length: 15; J: TRBJ1-5; size: few; D: .; V: TRBV27; CDR3: CASSLEGHGNQPQHF; DNA: TGTGCCAGCAGTTTAGAAGGACACGGCAATCAGCCCCAGCATTTT
length: 14; J: TRBJ2-3; size: .; D: TRBD2; V: TRBV5-1; CDR3: CASSRTSNQDTQYF; DNA: TGCGCCAGCAGCCGGACTAGTAACCAAGATACGCAGTATTTT
length: 17; J: TRBJ1-1; size: .; D: TRBD1; V: TRBV18; CDR3: CASSPRVSGQGATEAFF; DNA: TGTGCCAGCTCACCAAGAGTTTCGGGACAGGGGGCGACTGAAGCTTTCTTT
length: 13; J: TRBJ2-7; size: .; D: .; V: TRBV5-1; CDR3: CASSPTDSYEQYF; DNA: TGCGCCAGCAGCCCTACGGACAGCTACGAGCAGTACTTC
length: 15; J: TRBJ2-1; size: .; D: .; V: TRBV7-9; CDR3: CASSLRGSSYNEQFF; DNA: TGTGCCAGCAGCTTACGCGGAAGCTCCTACAATGAGCAGTTCTTC
length: 20; J: TRBJ1-2; size: .; D: .; V: TRBV4-1; CDR3: CASSRDNNGGSISHNYGYTF; DNA: TGCGCCAGCAGCCGCGACAATAATGGAGGTTCAATCAGTCATAACTATGGCTACACCTTC
length: 17; J: TRBJ2-1; size: .; D: TRBD2; V: TRBV2; CDR3: CASSPTSGESSYNEQFF; DNA: TGTGCCAGCAGTCCCACTAGCGGGGAAAGCTCCTACAATGAGCAGTTCTTC
length: 14; J: TRBJ1-2; size: .; D: .; V: TRBV14; CDR3: CASSQRPQGIGYTF; DNA: TGTGCCAGCAGCCAGCGGCCACAGGGTATTGGCTACACCTTC
length: 15; J: TRBJ2-1; size: .; D: TRBD2; V: TRBV9; CDR3: CASSVWGGAGNEQFF; DNA: TGTGCCAGCAGCGTATGGGGGGGAGCTGGTAATGAGCAGTTCTTC
length: 13; J: TRBJ2-5; size: .; D: .; V: TRBV9; CDR3: CASNEGVGETQYF; DNA: TGTGCCAGCAACGAGGGGGTGGGTGAGACCCAGTACTTC
length: 14; J: TRBJ1-1; size: few; D: .; V: TRBV10-3; CDR3: CASSPTELNTEAFF; DNA: TGTGCCAGCAGCCCGACAGAACTAAACACTGAAGCTTTCTTT
length: 14; J: TRBJ2-5; size: .; D: .; V: TRBV7-8; CDR3: CASRSGVIQETQYF; DNA: TGTGCCAGCCGCTCCGGAGTTATCCAAGAGACCCAGTACTTC
length: 17; J: TRBJ1-4; size: .; D: TRBD1; V: TRBV12-5; CDR3: CASGLVGTGATNEKLFF; DNA: TGTGCTAGTGGTTTGGTGGGGACAGGCGCAACTAATGAAAAACTGTTTTTT
length: 14; J: TRBJ2-3; size: .; D: .; V: TRBV6-5; CDR3: CASSLGGGTDTQYF; DNA: TGTGCCAGCAGCCTAGGGGGGGGCACAGATACGCAGTATTTT
length: 16; J: TRBJ1-5; size: .; D: .; V: TRBV2; CDR3: CASSNVLTGPDQPQHF; DNA: TGTGCCAGCAGTAACGTATTAACAGGGCCCGATCAGCCCCAGCATTTT
length: 17; J: TRBJ2-5; size: .; D: TRBD2; V: TRBV5-4; CDR3: CASSDRTSGDPQETQYF; DNA: TGTGCCAGCAGCGACCGGACTAGCGGGGATCCCCAAGAGACCCAGTACTTC
length: 14; J: TRBJ2-2; size: .; D: TRBD1; V: TRBV10-2; CDR3: CASSGTGVTGELFF; DNA: TGCGCCAGCAGTGGGACAGGGGTAACCGGGGAGCTGTTTTTT
length: 15; J: TRBJ1-6; size: .; D: TRBD1; V: TRBV25-1; CDR3: CASSDRQGVTSPLHF; DNA: TGTGCCAGCAGTGACCGACAGGGGGTTACTTCACCCCTCCACTTT
length: 15; J: TRBJ2-3; size: few; D: .; V: TRBV27; CDR3: CASSDRGKGTDTQYF; DNA: TGTGCCAGCTCCGACCGGGGGAAAGGCACAGATACGCAGTATTTT
length: 13; J: TRBJ2-3; size: .; D: .; V: TRBV9; CDR3: CASSSPNTDTQYF; DNA: TGTGCCAGCAGCTCCCCAAACACAGATACGCAGTATTTT
length: 16; J: TRBJ2-6; size: .; D: .; V: TRBV4-2; CDR3: CASSQELSSGANVLTF; DNA: TGTGCCAGCAGCCAAGAGCTCAGCTCTGGGGCCAACGTCCTGACTTTC
length: 14; J: TRBJ2-7; size: .; D: .; V: TRBV28; CDR3: CASSSTYSRRGQYF; DNA: TGTGCCAGCAGTTCGACTTACTCGAGGAGGGGGCAGTACTTC
length: 14; J: TRBJ1-6; size: .; D: TRBD1; V: TRBV6-6; CDR3: CASSRDSEDSPLHF; DNA: TGTGCCAGCAGCCGGGACAGTGAAGATTCACCCCTCCACTTT
length: 13; J: TRBJ1-1; size: .; D: TRBD1; V: TRBV30; CDR3: CAWSRGLNTEAIF; DNA: TGTGCCTGGAGCAGGGGGCTTAACACTGAAGCTATCTTT
length: 13; J: TRBJ1-1; size: .; D: .; V: TRBV29-1; CDR3: CSARGREGTEAFF; DNA: TGCAGCGCTAGGGGCAGGGAGGGGACTGAAGCTTTCTTT
length: 16; J: TRBJ2-5; size: .; D: TRBD2; V: TRBV19; CDR3: CASRASGGRLDETQYF; DNA: TGTGCCAGTCGGGCTAGCGGGGGCCGCCTTGACGAGACCCAGTACTTC
length: 14; J: TRBJ1-1; size: .; D: TRBD1; V: TRBV7-9; CDR3: CASNPDRENTEAFF; DNA: TGTGCCAGCAACCCGGACAGGGAAAACACTGAAGCTTTCTTT
length: 14; J: TRBJ2-5; size: few; D: .; V: TRBV7-9; CDR3: CASSFRRGPVAQYF; DNA: TGTGCCAGCAGCTTCCGGAGGGGGCCGGTGGCCCAGTACTTC
length: 13; J: TRBJ2-7; size: .; D: .; V: TRBV5-4; CDR3: CAARTGLDYEQYF; DNA: TGTGCCGCCCGAACAGGTTTGGACTACGAGCAGTACTTC
length: 13; J: TRBJ1-2; size: .; D: .; V: TRBV29-1; CDR3: CSVDQGRSYGYTF; DNA: TGCAGCGTTGACCAGGGTCGCTCCTATGGCTACACCTTC
length: 15; J: TRBJ2-7; size: .; D: TRBD1; V: TRBV6-5; CDR3: CASSVPGTGGDEQYF; DNA: TGTGCCAGCAGCGTCCCCGGGACAGGGGGCGACGAGCAGTACTTC
length: 15; J: TRBJ2-3; size: few; D: TRBD1; V: TRBV4-2; CDR3: CASSQDYRGADTQYF; DNA: TGTGCCAGCAGCCAAGATTACAGGGGAGCAGATACGCAGTATTTT
length: 14; J: TRBJ2-5; size: few; D: .; V: TRBV4-1; CDR3: CASSQDGLYETQYF; DNA: TGCGCCAGCAGCCAAGACGGACTATATGAGACCCAGTACTTC
length: 14; J: TRBJ1-2; size: .; D: TRBD1; V: TRBV30; CDR3: CAWSQTGGFYGYTF; DNA: TGTGCCTGGAGTCAGACAGGGGGCTTCTATGGCTACACCTTC
length: 15; J: TRBJ1-2; size: .; D: .; V: TRBV9; CDR3: CASSGGVLANYGYTF; DNA: TGTGCCAGCAGCGGGGGGGTATTAGCTAACTATGGCTACACCTTC
length: 15; J: TRBJ2-1; size: .; D: .; V: TRBV5-1; CDR3: CASRQGLSSYNEQFF; DNA: TGCGCCAGCAGGCAGGGCCTAAGCTCCTACAATGAGCAGTTCTTC
length: 14; J: TRBJ2-7; size: .; D: .; V: TRBV19; CDR3: CASSITGSASEQYF; DNA: TGTGCCAGTAGTATTACCGGATCCGCTAGCGAGCAGTACTTC
length: 13; J: TRBJ1-1; size: .; D: .; V: TRBV7-3; CDR3: CASSLSAQGEAFF; DNA: TGTGCCAGCAGCTTATCGGCGCAGGGCGAAGCTTTCTTT
length: 17; J: TRBJ1-3; size: .; D: TRBD1; V: TRBV15; CDR3: CATSRDRQGASGNTIYF; DNA: TGTGCCACCAGCAGAGATCGACAGGGCGCCTCTGGAAACACCATATATTTT
length: 13; J: TRBJ1-1; size: .; D: .; V: TRBV29-1; CDR3: CSVAGHINTEAFF; DNA: TGCAGCGTTGCTGGCCATATTAACACTGAAGCTTTCTTT
length: 13; J: TRBJ2-1; size: .; D: .; V: TRBV5-1; CDR3: CASSTTRSDEQFF; DNA: TGCGCCAGCAGCACGACTAGAAGCGATGAGCAGTTCTTC
length: 17; J: TRBJ2-1; size: .; D: .; V: TRBV7-9; CDR3: CASSSPSTWSSYNEQFF; DNA: TGTGCCAGCAGCTCTCCTTCTACTTGGAGCTCCTACAATGAGCAGTTCTTC
length: 13; J: TRBJ2-4; size: .; D: TRBD2; V: TRBV5-1; CDR3: CASKGLAGNIQYF; DNA: TGCGCCAGCAAAGGACTAGCGGGCAACATTCAGTACTTC
length: 12; J: TRBJ2-1; size: .; D: .; V: TRBV7-3; CDR3: CASSAQEGRQFF; DNA: TGTGCCAGCAGCGCCCAGGAGGGGCGGCAGTTCTTC
length: 14; J: TRBJ2-1; size: once; D: TRBD2; V: TRBV10-2; CDR3: CASSAGGGRDEQFF; DNA: TGCGCCAGTAGTGCCGGGGGGGGCCGGGATGAGCAGTTCTTC
length: 14; J: TRBJ2-5; size: .; D: TRBD2; V: TRBV7-8; CDR3: CASSFGTTQETQYF; DNA: TGTGCCAGCAGCTTCGGGACTACTCAAGAGACCCAGTACTTC
length: 14; J: TRBJ1-1; size: once; D: .; V: TRBV5-4; CDR3: CASSLDYWNTEAFF; DNA: TGTGCCAGCAGTTTGGATTATTGGAACACTGAAGCTTTCTTT